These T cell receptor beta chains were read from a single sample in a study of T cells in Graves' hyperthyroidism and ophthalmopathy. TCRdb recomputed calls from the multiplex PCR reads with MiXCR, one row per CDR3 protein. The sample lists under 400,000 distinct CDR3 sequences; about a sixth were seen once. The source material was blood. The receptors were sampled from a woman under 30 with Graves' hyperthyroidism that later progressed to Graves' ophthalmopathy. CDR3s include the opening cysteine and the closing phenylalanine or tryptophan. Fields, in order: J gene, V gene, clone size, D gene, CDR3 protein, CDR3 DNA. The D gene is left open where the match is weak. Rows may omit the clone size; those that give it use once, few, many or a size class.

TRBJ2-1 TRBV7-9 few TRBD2 CASSSWTSGDQNEQFF TGTGCCAGCAGCTCCTGGACTAGCGGCGACCAAAATGAGCAGTTCTTC
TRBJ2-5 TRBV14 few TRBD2 CASSPYSGNGETQYF TGTGCCAGCAGCCCTTATAGCGGGAATGGGGAGACCCAGTACTTC
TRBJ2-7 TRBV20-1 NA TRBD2 CSASTGTTHYEQYF TGCAGTGCTAGTACTGGGACTACGCACTACGAGCAGTACTTC
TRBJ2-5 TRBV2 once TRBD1 CASSEQVTGGGTQYF TGTGCCAGCAGTGAACAGGTGACAGGGGGGGGGACCCAGTACTTC
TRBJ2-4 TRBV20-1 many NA CSARTGKGIGRDIQYF TGCAGTGCTAGGACAGGGAAAGGTATAGGGAGGGACATTCAGTACTTC
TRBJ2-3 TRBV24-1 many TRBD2 CATSEGTRTSTDTQYF TGTGCCACCAGTGAGGGGACTAGGACTAGCACAGATACGCAGTATTTT
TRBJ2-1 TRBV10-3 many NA CAIGGPDGEQFF TGTGCCATCGGGGGACCCGATGGTGAGCAGTTCTTC
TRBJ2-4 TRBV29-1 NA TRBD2 CSVEVGTSGNTQYF TGCAGCGTTGAAGTGGGTACTAGCGGAAACACTCAGTACTTC
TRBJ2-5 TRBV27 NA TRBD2 CASSLEASGIRGVYETQYF TGTGCCAGCAGTTTAGAGGCTAGCGGGATAAGAGGGGTCTACGAGACCCAGTACTTC
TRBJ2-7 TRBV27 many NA CASSLSGGPYEQYF TGTGCCAGCAGTTTATCGGGGGGTCCCTACGAGCAGTACTTC
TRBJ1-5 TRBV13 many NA CASSLGGPGSNQPQHF TGTGCCAGCAGCTTAGGCGGGCCGGGTAGCAATCAGCCCCAGCATTTT